One TCR beta chain is described in this entry. Its specificity is not known. The source of the sample is a study of T cell repertoires in cytomegalovirus infection. Study-wide context: As its CMV epitopes, the study selected recently identified HLA-C-restricted and well-studied HLA-B-restricted targets. CMV infection and matching HLA type were both indicated by public TCR beta signatures.

This CDR3 spans 14 amino acids. Germline CDR1 and CDR2: MNHEY and SVGAGI. V dropped 2 bases and J dropped 8; count of bases not matched to a gene: 5. Overall study results and limits: Totalled public TCR beta family frequency picked out people who carried CMV plus the relevant HLA. Dominating the ex vivo response were TCR beta clonotypes that were CMV-specific and HLA-C-restricted.

Using its own MiXCR run on the reads, TCRdb lists one record per CDR3 protein. The data show hundreds of thousands of distinct CDR3 sequences, approximately 46% seen once. The receptor was derived from a human donor in good health (CMV status not recorded). Some clones in this sample may be carry-over from other donors' samples. The chain links TRBV6-5 to TRBJ1-2, with 10 bases aligning to TRBD1. Here the sequenced sample was cultured PBMCs, taken from culture after CMV antigen stimulation. In DNA form, the CDR3 reads TGTGCCAGCAGTTACGGCGACAGGGGGCCAGGCTACACCTTC. This sequence encodes CASSYGDRGPGYTF.